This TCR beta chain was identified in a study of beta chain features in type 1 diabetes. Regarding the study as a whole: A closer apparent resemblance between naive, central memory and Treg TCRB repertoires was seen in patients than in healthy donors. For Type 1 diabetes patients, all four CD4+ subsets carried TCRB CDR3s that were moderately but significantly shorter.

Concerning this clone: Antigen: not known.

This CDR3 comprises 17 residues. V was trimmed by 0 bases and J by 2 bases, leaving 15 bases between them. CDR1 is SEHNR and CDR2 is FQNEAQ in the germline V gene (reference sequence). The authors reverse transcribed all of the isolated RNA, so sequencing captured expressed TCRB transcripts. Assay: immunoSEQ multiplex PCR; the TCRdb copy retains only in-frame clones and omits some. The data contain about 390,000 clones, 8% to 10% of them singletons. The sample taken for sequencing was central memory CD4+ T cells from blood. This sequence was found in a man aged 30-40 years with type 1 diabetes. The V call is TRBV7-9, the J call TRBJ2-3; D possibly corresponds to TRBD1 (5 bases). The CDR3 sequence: CASSLAYGSTDTDTQYF. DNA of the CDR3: TGTGCCAGCAGCTTAGCGTATGGCTCGACAGACACAGATACGCAGTATTTT.